These 27 T cell receptor beta chains were all obtained from the same sample, sequenced in a study of memory CD4+ T cells and cytomegalovirus serostatus. Only in-frame clones appear in the TCRdb table, and some are missing; sequencing was by immunoSEQ multiplex PCR. The data show 30,000 to 40,000 clones, about 73% seen once. Single viable CD3+CD4+CD8-CD45RO+ cells were sorted as the memory CD4+ T cells. Input material: memory CD4+ T cells from blood. The receptors come from an adult in good health and CMV-seronegative.

V and J are TRBV10-3 and TRBJ2-1; no reliable D call. The CDR3 covers 14 residues. Trimming shortened V by 8 bases and J by 3 bases, and 14 bases separated the two germline ends. Germline lookup yields CDR1 ENHRY and CDR2 SYGVKD. CDR3 bases: TGTGCCATCGTATACAGTGACCTCTACAATGAGCAGTTCTTC. Its protein product is CAIVYSDLYNEQFF.

This chain uses TRBV23-1 with TRBJ1-5, with a tentative D call TRBD1 (6 bases). TRBV23-1 is an ORF for which the function is uncertain. The CDR3 has 17 residues. The germline V and J ends were trimmed by 0 bases and 2 bases, with 14 bases remaining between them. CDR3 loop: CASSQSQAGDGNQPQHF. The CDR3 nucleotides read TGCGCCAGCAGTCAATCACAGGCAGGGGATGGCAATCAGCCCCAGCATTTT.

The genes are TRBV7-9 and TRBJ1-1; D unclear. The CDR3 consists of 13 residues. V was cut by 4 bases and J by 3 bases, with 9 bases left in between. CDR1 is SEHNR and CDR2 is FQNEAQ in the germline V gene (reference sequence). The CDR3 is CASSSKEDTEAFF. CDR3 DNA: TGTGCCAGCAGCTCCAAGGAGGACACTGAAGCTTTCTTT. Based on the CDR3 plus reference TRBV7-9 and TRBJ1-1, the full variable domain is DTGVSQNPRHKITKRGQNVTFRCDPISEHNRLYWYRQTLGQGPEFLTYFQNEAQLEKSRLLSDRFSAERPKGSFSTLEIQRTEQGDSAMYLCASSSKEDTEAFFGQGTRLTVV.

This chain connects TRBV5-4 to TRBJ1-6; D may be TRBD1 (6 bases). CDR1 SGHNT and CDR2 YYREEE come from the germline V gene (reference sequence). V was cut by 0 bases and J by 7 bases, with 8 bases left in between. The CDR3 runs 14 residues. CDR3 sequence: CASSLGRGNSPLHF. CDR3 nucleotides: TGTGCCAGCAGCTTGGGGAGGGGGAATTCACCCCTCCACTTT. Looking up the rest from reference TRBV5-4 and TRBJ1-6 gives the full variable domain: ETGVTQSPTHLIKTRGQQVTLRCSSQSGHNTVSWYQQALGQGPQFIFQYYREEENGRGNFPPRFSGLQFPNYSSELNVNALELDDSALYLCASSLGRGNSPLHFGNGTRLTVT.

The V call is TRBV4-1, the J call TRBJ1-3; a possible D gene is TRBD1 (6 bases). Germline lookup yields CDR1 MGHRA and CDR2 YSYEKL. This CDR3 spans 14 amino acids. The V end was cut by 2 bases, the J end by 4 bases, with 9 bases between. The CDR3 nucleotides are TGCGCCAGCAGCCAAACAGGGTCGGGAAACACCATATATTTT. Its translation is CASSQTGSGNTIYF.

For the CDR3, the DNA is TGTGCCAGCAGCGGGGATTTAGGGCAGCCCCAGCATTTT. Amino acids: CASSGDLGQPQHF. The chain links TRBV2 to TRBJ1-5; D is undetermined. V was trimmed by 6 bases and J by 7 bases, leaving 13 bases between them. CDR3 length: 13 amino acids. Germline CDR1 reads SNHLY; CDR2 reads FYNNEI.

The chain recombines TRBV6-1 with TRBJ1-1; D is unresolved. This CDR3 contains 13 residues. The germline V gene encodes CDR1 MNHNS and CDR2 SASEGT. V was clipped by 4 bases and J by 3 bases, with 9 bases between them. This chain's CDR3 is CASSAKLDTEAFF. In nucleotides, the CDR3 is TGTGCCAGCAGTGCCAAACTCGACACTGAAGCTTTCTTT.

This clone was counted a few times. This sequence joins TRBV9 and TRBJ1-2; 9 bases fit TRBD1. V was pared by 4 bases and J by 4 bases, with 17 bases of the junction left unmatched. This CDR3 has 18 residues. Germline lookup yields CDR1 SGDLS and CDR2 YYNGEE. CDR3 sequence: CASSPIRPRDRVTYGYTF. The DNA of the CDR3 is TGTGCCAGCAGCCCCATCCGTCCCCGGGACAGGGTCACCTATGGCTACACCTTC.

This chain links TRBV19 with TRBJ1-3, with D possibly matching TRBD1 (6 bases). The CDR3 is made up of 17 amino acids. V was clipped by 4 bases and J by 4 bases, with 20 bases between them. Germline V gives CDR1 LNHDA, CDR2 SQIVND (reference sequence). CDR3 nucleotides: TGTGCCAGTAGTACCACGGACAGTGCGAGGCGGGGAAACACCATATATTTT. The encoded protein is CASSTTDSARRGNTIYF.

The chain combines TRBV29-1 with TRBJ1-1; D may be TRBD1 (5 bases). The CDR3 spans 12 residues. Germline V gives CDR1 SQVTM, CDR2 ANQGSEA. V was shortened by 8 bases and J by 6 bases, with 16 bases between the two germline ends. CDR3 protein: CSTSRGTPEAFF. The CDR3 DNA reads TGCAGCACCTCTAGGGGCACCCCTGAAGCTTTCTTT.

The gene calls are TRBV7-2 and TRBJ1-6, with TRBD1 matching over 7 bases. CDR3 size: 15 residues. Germline V gene data show CDR1 as SGHTA and CDR2 as FQGNSA. J lost 10 bases, V lost 5 bases, and 11 bases had no gene match. CDR3 DNA sequence: TGTGCCAGCAGCCACCCACAGGGGAGAGGATCACCCCTCCACTTT. Translated, it gives CASSHPQGRGSPLHF.

This rearrangement joins TRBV9 to TRBJ2-1; a weak D match, TRBD2 (5 bases). V gave up 0 bases and J gave up 4 bases, with 14 bases separating them. CDR3 length: 16 residues. Germline CDR1 SGDLS, CDR2 YYNGEE. As DNA, the CDR3 is TGTGCCAGCAGCGTAGGAACGGGGAGCAAGTACAATGAGCAGTTCTTC. This translates into CASSVGTGSKYNEQFF.

The V call is TRBV6-5, the J call TRBJ1-1; D gene unclear. The CDR3 extends over 12 amino acids. Germline-derived CDR1 and CDR2 are MNHEY and SVGAGI. V lost 5 bases and J lost 7, with 11 bases in between. In DNA form, the CDR3 reads TGTGCCAGCAGTGAAAGAGGCAGTGAAGCTTTCTTT. It specifies CASSERGSEAFF.

This clone has a handful of counts. This chain links TRBV29-1 with TRBJ1-1; 10 bases fit TRBD1. This CDR3 spans 13 amino acids. The V segment lost 7 bases and the J segment 2 bases; nucleotides outside the gene matches: 4. Germline V lookup: CDR1 SQVTM, CDR2 ANQGSEA. As DNA, the CDR3 is TGCAGCGCCCAGACAGGGGGCAACACTGAAGCTTTCTTT. It yields the protein CSAQTGGNTEAFF.

This clone has a single count. The J gene is TRBJ2-1, the V gene TRBV5-1, with 8 bases that match TRBD2. V shed 0 bases and J 6 bases; nucleotides not matched to a gene: 8. Looked up from germline, CDR1 is SGHRS and CDR2 is YFSETQ. This CDR3 region has 16 residues. In nucleotides, the CDR3 is TGCGCCAGCAGCTTGGATGGCCGGGGGGGCCTCAATGAGCAGTTCTTC. This translates into CASSLDGRGGLNEQFF. Full variable domain (rest looked up from reference TRBV5-1 and TRBJ2-1): KAGVTQTPRYLIKTRGQQVTLSCSPISGHRSVSWYQQTPGQGLQFLFEYFSETQRNKGNFPGRFSGRQFSNSRSEMNVSTLELGDSALYLCASSLDGRGGLNEQFFGPGTRLTVL.

In this sample, this clone turned up once. The chain employs TRBV13 and TRBJ2-1, with D perhaps TRBD2 (5 bases). Germline CDR1 reads PRHDT; CDR2 reads FYEKMQ (reference sequence). The CDR3 extends over 19 amino acids. The V gene lost 5 bases and the J gene lost 8 bases, with 31 bases spanning the gap. In nucleotides, the CDR3 is TGTGCCAGCAGCACAGCCACACTGACCCCGGGATATCCCCCCGATGAGCAGTTCTTC. Encoded protein: CASSTATLTPGYPPDEQFF.

The chain carries TRBV5-8 and TRBJ2-5; 9 bases match TRBD1. CDR1 SGHTS and CDR2 YDEGEE come from the germline V gene. The CDR3 covers 14 residues. V lost 6 bases, J lost 5 bases, and 8 bases stayed unmatched. The CDR3 loop reads CASTLGQGYETQYF. The CDR3 DNA reads as TGTGCCAGCACCCTGGGACAGGGCTACGAGACCCAGTACTTC.

The gene calls are TRBV19 and TRBJ1-2; no clear D gene. V lost 1 base and J lost 5, with 8 bases in between. CDR1 and CDR2 from the germline V gene are LNHDA and SQIVND (reference sequence). CDR3 length equals 13 residues. The CDR3: CASSIVTEYGYTF. The CDR3 nucleotides read TGTGCCAGTAGTATAGTTACGGAATATGGCTACACCTTC.

CDR3 DNA: TGTGCCAGCAGCTTACGACAGGGAACAGATACGCAGTATTTT. It is translated as CASSLRQGTDTQYF. The chain employs TRBV5-4 and TRBJ2-3; 7 bases agree with TRBD1. Trimming cost V 2 bases and J 3 bases; bases outside gene matches: 3. The CDR3 sequence is 14 residues long. From germline, CDR1 is SGHNT and CDR2 YYREEE (reference sequence).

V is TRBV7-9 and J is TRBJ2-3; 9 bases map to TRBD1. Trimming at V came to 4 bases and at J to 2 bases, leaving 7 bases not matched to a gene. The CDR3 totals 16 residues. Germline CDR1 SEHNR, CDR2 FQNEAQ (reference sequence). CDR3 DNA sequence: TGTGCCAGCAGCTCGGGACAGGGAAAGGTCACAGATACGCAGTATTTT. It specifies CASSSGQGKVTDTQYF.

The chain combines TRBV7-3 with TRBJ1-2; D is unclear. V lost 5 bases and J 5 bases, leaving 12 bases between the germline ends. There are 13 residues in the CDR3. Germline V gives CDR1 SGHTA, CDR2 FQGTGA. The DNA of the CDR3 is TGTGCCAGCAGCGAAGGTTTCGGGTATGGCTACACCTTC. Amino acids: CASSEGFGYGYTF. Together with reference TRBV7-3 and TRBJ1-2, the CDR3 gives the full variable domain: GAGVSQTPSNKVTEKGKYVELRCDPISGHTALYWYRQSLGQGPEFLIYFQGTGAADDSGLPNDRFFAVRPEGSVSTLKIQRTERGDSAVYLCASSEGFGYGYTFGSGTRLTVV.

This rearrangement joins TRBV5-8 to TRBJ2-3, with D perhaps TRBD1 or TRBD2 (6 bases each). This CDR3 region has 16 residues. Per germline, CDR1 SGHTS and CDR2 YDEGEE. Trimming pared 1 base from V and 1 base from J, leaving 13 bases between. Written as DNA, the CDR3 is TGTGCCAGCAGCTTGCAAAGGGGGGTAGGCACAGATACGCAGTATTTT. It specifies CASSLQRGVGTDTQYF.

The V and J genes are TRBV11-2 and TRBJ1-5; D uncertain. From germline, CDR1 is SGHAT and CDR2 FQNNGV. This CDR3 comprises 14 residues. V was clipped by 5 bases and J by 1 base, with 9 bases between them. As DNA, the CDR3 is TGTGCCAGCAGCGATGACACCAGCAATCAGCCCCAGCATTTT. Protein product: CASSDDTSNQPQHF. Full variable domain (remainder filled in from reference TRBV11-2 and TRBJ1-5): EAGVAQSPRYKIIEKRQSVAFWCNPISGHATLYWYQQILGQGPKLLIQFQNNGVVDDSQLPKDRFSAERLKGVDSTLKIQPAKLEDSAVYLCASSDDTSNQPQHFGDGTRLSIL.

This chain links TRBV11-2 with TRBJ2-1; D is unresolved. V lost 5 bases, J lost 4 bases, and 9 bases lay in between. The CDR3 is 13 amino acids. From germline, CDR1 is SGHAT and CDR2 FQNNGV. The CDR3 DNA sequence: TGTGCCAGCAGCCTTAACAATTACAATGAGCAGTTCTTC. It codes for CASSLNNYNEQFF.

The V gene is TRBV11-3, the J gene TRBJ2-3; D assignment may be TRBD1 or TRBD2 (5 bases each). The CDR3 has 14 residues. The germline V gene encodes CDR1 SGHNT and CDR2 YENEEA. V lost 1 base to trimming and J lost 5 bases, with 10 bases between them. CDR3 loop: CASSLGGAGDTQYF. In DNA, the CDR3 is TGTGCCAGCAGCTTAGGTGGGGCGGGAGATACGCAGTATTTT.

This chain uses TRBV2 with TRBJ2-5; TRBD2 might be the D (5 bases). Germline V gene lookup returns CDR1 SNHLY and CDR2 FYNNEI. The CDR3 is made up of 12 amino acids. V dropped 4 bases and J dropped 3 bases, with 6 bases sitting between them. DNA for the CDR3: TGTGCCAGCAGTGTGAGGGAAGAGACCCAGTACTTC. It yields the protein CASSVREETQYF.

The chain couples TRBV7-6 to TRBJ1-2; D ambiguous. CDR1 and CDR2 from the germline V gene are SGHVS and FNYEAQ. The CDR3 totals 15 residues. V was clipped by 5 bases and J by 3 bases, with 16 bases between them. The CDR3 nucleotides are TGTGCCAGCAGCCCAGACTTAGGGAGGGACTATGGCTACACCTTC. Residues: CASSPDLGRDYGYTF.